Following are 2 T cell receptor beta chains from one sample sequenced in a study of cytomegalovirus exposure and HLA in healthy donors. Both 60 Vbeta primers and 13 Jbeta primers went into the PCR. Clones were read by immunoSEQ multiplex PCR, and TCRdb kept only the in-frame ones, dropping some. The data show 150,000 or so clones, about three quarters seen once. Sequences were obtained from PBMCs. The receptors here all came from a middle-aged man in good health and CMV-seropositive.

The chain uses TRBV5-1 and TRBJ2-1, with D uncertain. The CDR3 contains 12 residues. Germline lookup yields CDR1 SGHRS and CDR2 YFSETQ. Trimming left V 0 bases short and J 6 bases short, with 4 bases between. For the CDR3, the DNA is TGCGCCAGCAGCTTGGCTTTCAATGAGCAGTTCTTC. Protein product: CASSLAFNEQFF.

V usage is TRBV29-1 and J usage is TRBJ1-2; D possibly corresponds to TRBD1 (5 bases). The CDR3 runs to 15 residues. Germline V CDR1 and CDR2: SQVTM, ANQGSEA. V shed 3 bases and J shed 4 bases, with 18 bases lying between them. This CDR3 reads CSVDVIGQYTYGYTF. CDR3 bases: TGCAGCGTTGATGTTATAGGACAATATACCTATGGCTACACCTTC.